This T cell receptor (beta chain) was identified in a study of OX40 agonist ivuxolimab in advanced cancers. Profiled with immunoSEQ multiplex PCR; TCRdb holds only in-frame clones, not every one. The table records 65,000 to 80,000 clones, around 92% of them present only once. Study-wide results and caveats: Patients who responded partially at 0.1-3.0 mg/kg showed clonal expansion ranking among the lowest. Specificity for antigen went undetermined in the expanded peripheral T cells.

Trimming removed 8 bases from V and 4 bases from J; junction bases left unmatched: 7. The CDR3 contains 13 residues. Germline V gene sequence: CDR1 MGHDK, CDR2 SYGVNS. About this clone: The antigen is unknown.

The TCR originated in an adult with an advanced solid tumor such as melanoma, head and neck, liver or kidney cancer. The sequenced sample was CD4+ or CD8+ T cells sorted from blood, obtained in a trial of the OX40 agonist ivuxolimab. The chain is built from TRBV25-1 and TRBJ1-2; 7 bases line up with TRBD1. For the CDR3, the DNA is TGTGCCAGCTGGGGACAGCCGTCCTATGGCTACACCTTC. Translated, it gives CASWGQPSYGYTF.